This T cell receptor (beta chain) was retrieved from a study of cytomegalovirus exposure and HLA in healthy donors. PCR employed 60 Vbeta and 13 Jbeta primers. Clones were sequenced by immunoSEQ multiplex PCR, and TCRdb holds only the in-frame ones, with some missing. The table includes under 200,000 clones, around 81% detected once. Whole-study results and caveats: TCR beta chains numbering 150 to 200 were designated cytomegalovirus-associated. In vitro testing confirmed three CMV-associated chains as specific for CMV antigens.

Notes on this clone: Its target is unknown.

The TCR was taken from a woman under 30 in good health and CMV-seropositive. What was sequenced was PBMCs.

CDR3 protein: CASSIYRGSGGTSEAFF. In DNA, the CDR3 is TGTGCCAGCAGCATCTACAGGGGAAGCGGGGGGACGTCTGAAGCTTTCTTT. The J gene is TRBJ1-1, the V gene TRBV5-8; TRBD1 matches 7 bases. V was clipped by 4 bases and J by 6 bases; unmatched bases: 18. This CDR3 comprises 17 residues. Germline V gives CDR1 SGHTS, CDR2 YDEGEE.